This is a list of T cell receptor beta chains from one sample in a study of blood T cell repertoires in COVID-19. Profiling relied on immunoSEQ multiplex PCR, and the TCRdb table lists in-frame clones only, not all of them. Of roughly 76,000 clones listed, around 82% are singletons. Specimen: peripheral blood. The receptors were gathered from a human donor in a cohort sampled during active COVID-19. Both conserved end residues are part of each CDR3. D genes are given only for firm matches. Size is stated for part of the rows, as once, few or many counts, or as a class when the clone is expanded.

j_call | cdr3_length | v_call | clone_size | d_call | cdr3_aa
TRBJ2-7 | 16 | TRBV2 | . | TRBD2 | CASSVDGLAVSREQYF
TRBJ1-5 | 13 | TRBV12-5 | . | . | CASGLGMGRPQHF
TRBJ2-7 | 17 | TRBV2 | . | . | CASSEVLGLGSSYEQYF
TRBJ2-1 | 13 | TRBV6-4 | once | TRBD2 | CASQASGMDEQFF
TRBJ2-7 | 12 | TRBV19 | many | TRBD2 | CASSTSGYEQYF
TRBJ2-7 | 16 | TRBV5-8 | . | TRBD2 | CASSVPGLRLRDEQYF
TRBJ2-3 | 15 | TRBV5-8 | once | . | CASSLGQIVGDTQYF
TRBJ2-5 | 11 | TRBV25-1 | few | . | CASSRRETQYF
TRBJ2-7 | 12 | TRBV2 | . | . | CASSTQTNNMYF
TRBJ1-4 | 17 | TRBV25-1 | . | . | CASSGSGGATTNEKLFF
TRBJ2-2 | 18 | TRBV10-3 | few | TRBD2 | CAISLLGTSGYNTGELFF
TRBJ1-2 | 15 | TRBV29-1 | once | . | CSVEKGGAHRYGYTF
TRBJ2-7 | 13 | TRBV12-3/TRBV12-4 | . | . | CASNPGGSYEQYF
TRBJ2-5 | 14 | TRBV19 | . | . | CASSPRQRKETQYF
TRBJ2-3 | 16 | TRBV5-1 | . | TRBD2 | CASSLGAGGGTDTQYF
TRBJ2-7 | 12 | TRBV28 | once | . | CASRGGRYEQYF
TRBJ2-7 | 18 | TRBV7-2 | . | TRBD1 | CASSLVVAGQGARNEQYF
TRBJ2-1 | 16 | TRBV11-2 | . | TRBD2 | CASSPLAGRSGREQFF
TRBJ2-5 | 15 | TRBV14 | . | TRBD1 | CASSQELGQAETQYF
TRBJ2-3 | 15 | TRBV11-3 | . | . | CASSLGGRHMNTQYF
TRBJ1-4 | 15 | TRBV5-1 | . | TRBD1 | CASSSRDRENEKLFF
TRBJ2-7 | 15 | TRBV19 | . | . | CASSINRDTTYEQYF
TRBJ2-1 | 12 | TRBV11-3 | . | . | CASSSHTNEQFF
TRBJ2-1 | 13 | TRBV29-1 | . | TRBD2 | CSVGTSGRSEQFF
TRBJ2-7 | 14 | TRBV29-1 | . | TRBD2 | CSVVMTSGPYEQYF
TRBJ2-7 | 11 | TRBV3-1/TRBV3-2 | . | . | CASSQEGGRTF
TRBJ1-1 | 15 | TRBV5-5 | many | . | CASSFLGDTDTEAFF
TRBJ1-2 | 14 | TRBV7-2 | . | . | CASSLFSGDDGYTF
TRBJ2-3 | 15 | TRBV5-1 | . | TRBD2 | CASSLELAGVDTQYF
TRBJ1-4 | 15 | TRBV6-5 | . | TRBD1 | CASSHGTGVSEKLFF
TRBJ1-2 | 14 | TRBV28 | . | . | CASSLLGAQRGYTF
TRBJ2-7 | 15 | TRBV7-9 | . | . | CASSPLAPLTYEQYF
TRBJ1-6 | 14 | TRBV7-9 | once | . | CASSLAQNNSPLHF
TRBJ2-7 | 14 | TRBV7-8 | few | . | CASSLAGEDYEQYF
TRBJ1-5 | 15 | TRBV10-2 | . | TRBD1 | CASRPTGANNQPQHF
TRBJ1-3 | 15 | TRBV6-4 | . | . | CASTPSAGDGNTIYF
TRBJ2-7 | 12 | TRBV2 | . | TRBD2 | CASRGGRDEQYF
TRBJ2-4 | 15 | TRBV19 | . | . | CASSTGQVAKNIQYF
TRBJ1-2 | 14 | TRBV6-6 | few | . | CASSWTGGEQGYTF
TRBJ1-1 | 13 | TRBV19 | once | TRBD1 | CASSIDRGSEAFF
TRBJ1-5 | 15 | TRBV6-5 | . | TRBD1 | CASSYSWTGNQPQHF
TRBJ2-7 | 14 | TRBV7-9 | . | TRBD1 | CASSTGTASYEQYF
TRBJ1-1 | 14 | TRBV5-4 | . | . | CASSLDNKNTEAFF
TRBJ2-6 | 17 | TRBV3-1/TRBV3-2 | . | . | CASSQGHPRSGANVLTF
TRBJ1-1 | 14 | TRBV7-2 | . | . | CASSVQNMNTEAFF
TRBJ1-3 | 21 | TRBV18 | . | . | CASSPRGDHGGTEHSGNTIYF
TRBJ2-7 | 14 | TRBV13 | . | . | CASSLFYQSYEQYF
TRBJ1-3 | 16 | TRBV28 | . | . | CASSLDPRRSGNTIYF
TRBJ2-5 | 15 | TRBV5-1 | . | . | CASSLEGQGGETQYF
TRBJ2-1 | 13 | TRBV14 | . | TRBD2 | CASSRWGGNEQFF
TRBJ1-4 | 14 | TRBV5-1 | . | . | CASSTDSISEKLFF
TRBJ1-2 | 15 | TRBV5-1 | once | TRBD1 | CASSLAVQGLGGYTF